These 19 T cell receptor beta chains share one sample of origin, sequenced in a study of identical twins. TCRdb analysed the 5' RACE reads with MiXCR anew, one entry per CDR3 protein. The sample shows some 230,000 distinct CDR3 sequences, over 5.5% of them seen only once. This same sample was also part of a study on T cells expressing NK-cell markers.

Sequencing was carried out using CD8+ T cells sorted from blood. These receptors were obtained from a woman aged 18-29 years in good health.

The rearrangement links TRBV3-1 to TRBJ2-1, with TRBD2 matching over 10 bases. Germline CDR1 is LGHDT and CDR2 is YNNKEL (reference sequence). This CDR3 contains 16 residues. Losses at the gene ends were 0 bases for V and 7 bases for J; bases not matched to a gene: 6. CDR3 DNA sequence: TGTGCCAGCAGCCAAGATAAGCGGGGGGGCGAAAATGAGCAGTTCTTC. Its protein is CASSQDKRGGENEQFF.

This clonotype was detected ten times or more. V usage is TRBV25-1 and J usage is TRBJ1-1, with D unresolved. CDR1 is MGHDK, CDR2 SYGVNS, per germline. With 2 bases removed from V and 1 base from J, the gap between germline ends came to 5 bases. CDR3 size: 13 residues. DNA of the CDR3: TGTGCCAGCAGTGAACGGCAGAACACTGAAGCTTTCTTT. Translated, it gives CASSERQNTEAFF.

The table lists this clonotype with a few counts. One end of the junction varies from germline; a read error may be responsible. The chain joins TRBV3-1 to TRBJ2-1; 8 positions match TRBD2. The germline gives CDR1 LGHDT, CDR2 YNNKEL (reference sequence). The CDR3 runs 17 residues. The CDR3 here is CACSKEVPGGPGSEQFF. The CDR3 DNA sequence: TGTGCCTGCAGCAAGGAGGTCCCGGGGGGGCCTGGTAGTGAGCAGTTCTTC.

In this sample, this clonotype turned up a few times. V gene TRBV21-1 combines with J gene TRBJ1-1; the table assigns TRBD1, which was not confirmed against the DNA. TRBV21-1 is recorded as a pseudogene. The CDR3 sequence is 17 residues long. CDR3 coding DNA: TGTGCCAGCAGCATATACACAGGGGGTGGGAGGAACACTGAAGCTTTCTTT. Protein sequence: CASSIYTGGGRNTEAFF.

This sequence joins TRBV12-3 or TRBV12-4 and TRBJ2-2; D might be TRBD2 (6 bases). The CDR3 loop spans 15 amino acids. V shed 7 bases and J shed 1 base, with 13 bases lying between them. The CDR3 bases are TGTGCCAGCACAAAGCCCGGGAGGAACACCGGGGAGCTGTTTTTT. Translated: CASTKPGRNTGELFF.

There are a few counts of this clonotype. This sequence joins TRBV7-9 and TRBJ2-5; 7 bases agree with TRBD1. The CDR3 sequence is 15 residues long. V lost 5 bases to trimming and J lost 2 bases; unmatched junction nucleotides: 8. Per the germline V gene, CDR1 is SEHNR and CDR2 is FQNEAQ (reference sequence). CDR3 sequence (DNA): TGTGCCAGCAGCCTAACCTGGGACAGACAAGAGACCCAGTACTTC. This translates into CASSLTWDRQETQYF.

The chain has TRBV20-1 and TRBJ1-6; D is possibly TRBD1 (6 bases). This CDR3 region has 16 residues. V lost 0 bases to trimming and J lost 0 bases, with 9 bases between them. Germline loops: CDR1 DFQATT, CDR2 SNEGSKA (reference sequence). The CDR3 reads CSARDDRSSYNSPLHF. The CDR3 DNA follows: TGCAGTGCTAGAGATGACAGGAGCTCCTATAATTCACCCCTCCACTTT.

This clonotype was counted between two and nine times. The rearrangement links TRBV7-6 to TRBJ2-1; TRBD2 matches 8 bases. V trimming: 7 bases; J trimming: 3 bases; junction bases outside the gene matches: 11. The CDR3 extends over 16 amino acids. Looked up from germline, CDR1 is SGHVS and CDR2 is FNYEAQ. The chain's CDR3 is CASTPTSGTNYNEQFF. In nucleotides, the CDR3 is TGTGCCAGCACCCCCACTAGCGGTACGAACTACAATGAGCAGTTCTTC. The full variable domain, with the rest looked up from reference TRBV7-6 and TRBJ2-1, is GAGVSQSPRYKVTKRGQDVALRCDPISGHVSLYWYRQALGQGPEFLTYFNYEAQQDKSGLPNDRFSAERPEGSISTLTIQRTEQRDSAMYRCASTPTSGTNYNEQFFGPGTRLTVL.

There are a few counts of this clonotype. The junction shows a germline mismatch at one end, possibly a read error. This chain joins TRBV7-8 and TRBJ2-2; D gene ambiguous. The CDR3 has 13 amino acids. Germline CDR1 and CDR2: SGHVS and FQNEAQ. Written as DNA, the CDR3 is TGTGCCAGCAGCCCAGTGAACGCCGGGGAGCTGTTTTTT. Residues: CASSPVNAGELFF.

This clonotype was found many times. The chain employs TRBV5-6 and TRBJ1-2, with D perhaps TRBD1 (6 bases). Between the trimmed V and J ends, which lost 5 bases and 4 bases, there was a span of 12 bases. The CDR3 loop spans 13 amino acids. The V gene's germline CDR1 is SGHDT and CDR2 YYEEEE. The CDR3 protein is CASRLQGSYGYTF. CDR3 bases: TGTGCCAGCAGGTTACAGGGATCCTATGGCTACACCTTC.

This chain connects TRBV20-1 to TRBJ1-1, with D tentatively TRBD1 (6 bases). The germline V gene encodes CDR1 DFQATT and CDR2 SNEGSKA (reference sequence). This CDR3 comprises 12 residues. V lost 6 bases and J 7 bases, leaving 15 bases between the germline ends. The CDR3 reads CSAEGGVDEAFF. CDR3 nucleotide sequence: TGCAGTGCAGAGGGGGGGGTGGATGAAGCTTTCTTT.

The rearrangement uses TRBV9 and TRBJ2-5; a possible D gene is TRBD2 (5 bases). Trimming left V 4 bases short and J 5 bases short, with 15 bases between. The CDR3 length is 14 residues. The germline V gene encodes CDR1 SGDLS and CDR2 YYNGEE. The CDR3 DNA reads TGTGCCAGCAGCACGGGAAGTCCCATGGAGACCCAGTACTTC. It specifies CASSTGSPMETQYF.

The V call is TRBV7-9, the J call TRBJ2-7; TRBD1 agrees at 7 bases. The length of the CDR3 is 14 residues. CDR1 SEHNR and CDR2 FQNEAQ come from the germline V gene (reference sequence). With V trimmed by 2 bases and J by 5 bases, 6 bases remained unmatched. The CDR3 protein is CASSLSDRVNEQYF. In DNA form, the CDR3 reads TGTGCCAGCAGCTTATCTGACAGGGTCAACGAGCAGTACTTC.

This clonotype was found a few times. This chain uses TRBV7-6 with TRBJ2-1; 13 bases agree with TRBD2. Germline values: CDR1 SGHVS, CDR2 FNYEAQ. The ends lost 4 bases at V and 4 bases at J; junction bases unmatched: 7. CDR3 size: 17 residues. The CDR3 sequence is CASSSETSGGLYNEQFF. The DNA of the CDR3 is TGTGCCAGCAGCTCCGAGACTAGCGGGGGGCTTTACAATGAGCAGTTCTTC.

The sample holds many counts of this clonotype. The chain links TRBV9 to TRBJ2-2; D unresolved. Germline values: CDR1 SGDLS, CDR2 YYNGEE. The CDR3 runs 14 residues. V was cut by 0 bases and J by 4 bases, with 7 bases left in between. Written as DNA, the CDR3 is TGTGCCAGCAGCGTAGAGGGCAGCACCGGGGAGCTGTTTTTT. Protein sequence: CASSVEGSTGELFF.

This clonotype was observed at least ten times. J is TRBJ2-1 and V is TRBV6-1, with 9 bases matching TRBD1. V dropped 6 bases and J dropped 7; count of bases not matched to a gene: 4. The length of the CDR3 is 13 residues. Germline loops: CDR1 MNHNS, CDR2 SASEGT. The CDR3 DNA follows: TGTGCCAGCAGCCCGACAGGGGGTAATGAGCAGTTCTTC. This codes for CASSPTGGNEQFF.

Ten or more counts support this clonotype. The chain combines TRBV12-3 or TRBV12-4 with TRBJ2-7; 8 positions agree with TRBD1. Trimming removed 3 bases from V and 4 bases from J; junction bases left unmatched: 11. The CDR3 is made up of 16 amino acids. Here the CDR3 reads CASSFDSGGSRYEQYF. The CDR3 region has the DNA TGTGCCAGCAGTTTCGACTCAGGGGGCTCCAGGTACGAGCAGTACTTC.

This clonotype has ten or more counts. The rearrangement uses TRBV5-6 and TRBJ2-3, with unresolved D. The CDR3 covers 14 residues. V was trimmed by 5 bases and J by 0 bases, leaving 10 bases between them. The germline V gene has CDR1 SGHDT and CDR2 YYEEEE. CDR3 sequence: CASRSATSTDTQYF. The DNA for the CDR3 is TGTGCCAGCAGGTCGGCCACTAGCACAGATACGCAGTATTTT.

This clonotype was counted between two and nine times. The chain employs TRBV29-1 and TRBJ1-1, with D hard to call. Looked up from germline, CDR1 is SQVTM and CDR2 is ANQGSEA. The V gene lost 7 bases and the J gene lost 0 bases, with 9 bases spanning the gap. The CDR3 has 12 amino acids. CDR3: CSARLLNTEAFF. Here the CDR3 DNA reads TGCAGCGCCCGACTTTTGAACACTGAAGCTTTCTTT.